The 7 T cell receptor beta chains below all came from one sample that was sequenced in a study of cytomegalovirus exposure and HLA in healthy donors. PCR primers comprised 60 Vbeta and 13 Jbeta primers. Sequenced by immunoSEQ multiplex PCR; TCRdb stores in-frame clones only, minus some. Of over 110,000 clones listed, approximately 80% are singletons. Sequencing was performed on PBMCs. The receptors were sampled from a male donor in good health and CMV-seropositive.

This sequence joins TRBV4-1 and TRBJ2-1; 13 nucleotides line up with TRBD2. Trimming cost V 5 bases and J 10 bases; bases outside gene matches: 8. In germline, CDR1 is MGHRA, CDR2 YSYEKL. CDR3 length: 15 residues. For the CDR3, the DNA is TGCGCCAGCAGCTACACTAGCGGGGGGGCTCGGGAGCAGTTCTTC. This gives the protein CASSYTSGGAREQFF.

This clone came up a few times. The rearrangement links TRBV7-8 to TRBJ2-2, with 8 bases fitting TRBD2. Trimming at V came to 0 bases and at J to 3 bases, leaving 9 bases not matched to a gene. Germline CDR1 reads SGHVS; CDR2 reads FQNEAQ. There are 18 residues in the CDR3. CDR3 bases: TGTGCCAGCAGCTTAGCGTCGCCGGGGGGGGCGGACACCGGGGAGCTGTTTTTT. Translated, it gives CASSLASPGGADTGELFF.

V and J are TRBV5-1 and TRBJ2-5, with TRBD2 identical over 13 bases. The CDR3 is made up of 16 amino acids. V lost 1 base to trimming and J lost 3 bases; unmatched junction nucleotides: 3. Germline assignment: CDR1 SGHRS and CDR2 YFSETQ. CDR3 nucleotides: TGCGCCAGCAGCTTGTTGGGGACTAGCGGGGAAGAGACCCAGTACTTC. Its protein product is CASSLLGTSGEETQYF.

This clone was picked up one time. The chain combines TRBV10-3 with TRBJ1-1; 9 positions match TRBD1. Looked up from germline, CDR1 is ENHRY and CDR2 is SYGVKD. Germline trimming cut 6 bases from V and 1 base from J; bases unmatched to any gene: 6. This CDR3 contains 15 residues. The CDR3 DNA is TGTGCCATCAGCCCGACAGGGGGTGCGAACACTGAAGCTTTCTTT. Encoded protein: CAISPTGGANTEAFF.

CDR3 amino acids: CASNRGQGTGNTIYF. CDR3 coding DNA: TGTGCCAGCAACCGAGGACAGGGCACGGGAAACACCATATATTTT. The chain couples TRBV9 to TRBJ1-3; 8 bases map to TRBD1. Germline values: CDR1 SGDLS, CDR2 YYNGEE. V lost 6 bases to trimming and J lost 4 bases; unmatched junction nucleotides: 9. The CDR3 totals 15 residues.

This chain uses TRBV10-3 with TRBJ1-2; 7 bases map to TRBD1. V gave up 8 bases and J gave up 4 bases; unmatched junction bases: 7. The CDR3 extends over 13 amino acids. Germline V gives CDR1 ENHRY, CDR2 SYGVKD. CDR3 bases: TGTGCCATCCGACAGGGCGCGACCTATGGCTACACCTTC. It codes for CAIRQGATYGYTF.

The chain combines TRBV27 with TRBJ1-2; 10 bases map to TRBD1. This CDR3 has 20 amino acids. With 0 bases clipped from V and 5 bases from J, the junction kept 18 bases outside the gene matches. Germline V lookup: CDR1 MNHEY, CDR2 SMNVEV (reference sequence). CDR3: CASSLSGPPTTGTGEYGYTF. For the CDR3, the DNA is TGTGCCAGCAGTTTATCGGGTCCCCCGACAACCGGGACAGGGGAGTATGGCTACACCTTC.